This paragraph reports one T cell receptor (beta chain). The antigen is unknown. It was 5'RACE with constant-segment primers that produced the TCR alpha and TCR beta cDNA libraries, which carried sample barcodes and UMIs. MiXCR, applied by TCRdb to the 5' RACE reads, yields one record per CDR3 protein. Here the sample spans 350,000 to 400,000 distinct CDR3 sequences, 14% being singletons. These data belong to a study of T-cell memory formation after mild COVID-19. In the study overall: Largely, the TCR clusters proved donor specific. Study-level points and caveats: Clones that contracted from day 15 to 85 were balanced CD4/CD8, while later expanders leaned CD4+. Whether second-wave clones peaking at day 37 were SARS-CoV-2 specific went unconfirmed.

V was pared by 0 bases and J by 6 bases, with 19 bases between. CDR1 is LGHNA and CDR2 is YNFKEQ in the germline V gene. The CDR3 runs 17 residues. Sequencing input: PBMCs or a T cell subset sorted from them (not recorded which). The sequence came from a man aged 18 to 30 who had mild COVID-19 (a few samples of this study predate the infection). Cell type and time point are not known. The chain couples TRBV4-2 to TRBJ2-3; a weak D match, TRBD2 (5 bases). The CDR3 sequence: CASSQDLGLRVVDTQYF. In DNA form, the CDR3 reads TGTGCCAGCAGCCAAGATTTGGGTCTGCGGGTGGTGGATACGCAGTATTTT.